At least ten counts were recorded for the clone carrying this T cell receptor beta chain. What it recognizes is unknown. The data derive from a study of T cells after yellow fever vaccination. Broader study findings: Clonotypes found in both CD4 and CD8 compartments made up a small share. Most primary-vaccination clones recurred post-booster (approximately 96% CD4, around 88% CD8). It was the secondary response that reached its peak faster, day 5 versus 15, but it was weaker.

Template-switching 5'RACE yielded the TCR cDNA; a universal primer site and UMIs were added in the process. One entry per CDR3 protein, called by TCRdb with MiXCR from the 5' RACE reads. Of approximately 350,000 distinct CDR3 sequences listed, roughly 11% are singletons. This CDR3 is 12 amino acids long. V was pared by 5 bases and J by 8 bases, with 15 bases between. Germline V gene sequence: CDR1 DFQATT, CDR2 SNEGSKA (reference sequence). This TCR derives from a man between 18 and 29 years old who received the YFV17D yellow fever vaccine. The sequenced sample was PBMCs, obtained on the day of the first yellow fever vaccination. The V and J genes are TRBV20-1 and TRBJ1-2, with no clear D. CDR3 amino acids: CSAASPTGGYTF. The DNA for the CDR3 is TGCAGTGCTGCCAGTCCCACTGGCGGCTACACCTTC.